Listed here is a single TCR beta chain. The data originate from a study of T cells in Graves' hyperthyroidism and ophthalmopathy. The wider study: The authors collected peripheral blood at initial diagnosis, before any treatment.

Germline CDR1 and CDR2: LGHNA and YNFKEQ. The V gene lost 0 bases and the J gene lost 7 bases, with 13 bases spanning the gap. The CDR3 has 15 residues. TCR beta CDR3 region amplification was performed from RNA transcripts. In the first-round RT-PCR of the TCR CDR3, the HTBI primer set was used. MiXCR, applied by TCRdb to the multiplex PCR reads, yields one record per CDR3 protein. The sample consists of around 720,000 distinct CDR3 sequences, roughly a third of them appearing once. The source of this sequence is a woman between 40 and 55 years old with Graves' hyperthyroidism. This chain joins TRBV4-2 and TRBJ1-5; D unclear. Specimen: blood. In nucleotides, the CDR3 is TGTGCCAGCAGCCAAGATCTTCTGGGAAAGCAGCCCCAGCATTTT. Amino acid sequence: CASSQDLLGKQPQHF.